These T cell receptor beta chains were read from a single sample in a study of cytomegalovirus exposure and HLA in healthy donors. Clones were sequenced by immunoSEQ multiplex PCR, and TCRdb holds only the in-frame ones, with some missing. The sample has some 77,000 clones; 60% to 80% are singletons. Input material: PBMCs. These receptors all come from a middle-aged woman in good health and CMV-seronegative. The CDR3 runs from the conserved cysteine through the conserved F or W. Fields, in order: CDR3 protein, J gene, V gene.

CASSGTSGSKETQYF,TRBJ2-5,TRBV7-7
CASNPGFGANVLTF,TRBJ2-6,TRBV2
CASSEGPGQPNTEAFF,TRBJ1-1,TRBV10-2
CASSARRDRGHEQYF,TRBJ2-7,TRBV5-4
CASSPPGQGSYEQYF,TRBJ2-7,TRBV28
CATSRDTGLDLYEQYF,TRBJ2-7,TRBV15
CASSPGGSGNTIYF,TRBJ1-3,TRBV7-8
CSVGPSFSNEQFF,TRBJ2-1,TRBV29-1
CASNVGQGRQPQHF,TRBJ1-5,TRBV28
CSAGGAEAFF,TRBJ1-1,TRBV20-1
CATSMGQENTGELFF,TRBJ2-2,TRBV15
CASANSRADTQYF,TRBJ2-3,TRBV19
CATSREGGPLNQPQHF,TRBJ1-5,TRBV15
CASSPGLAGGTQYF,TRBJ2-5,TRBV5-5
CASSPYGGDVSYEQYF,TRBJ2-7,TRBV4-1
CASSDGMKEYEKLFF,TRBJ1-4,TRBV6-1
CASSENFVGGYGYTF,TRBJ1-2,TRBV2
CASSIYAGGDNEQFF,TRBJ2-1,TRBV19
CASSMARGSEQYF,TRBJ2-7,TRBV19
CAISESAAPGAEQYF,TRBJ2-5,TRBV10-3
CASSRQGSPDTQYF,TRBJ2-3,TRBV7-2
CASSLGYDTNTEAFF,TRBJ1-1,TRBV5-1
CASMRSGNTDTQYF,TRBJ2-3,TRBV7-9
CASSHTLLAGGPRVKETQYF,TRBJ2-5,TRBV4-1
CATYHYKTGISYGYTF,TRBJ1-2,TRBV11-2
CASRPGELGQFF,TRBJ2-1,TRBV6-6
CASSLGLAGRNEQFF,TRBJ2-1,TRBV7-2
CASSLGTGFTEAFF,TRBJ1-1,TRBV28
CASSERAGLLAYEQYF,TRBJ2-7,TRBV6-1
CSVEDHGLAGSIQETQYF,TRBJ2-5,TRBV29-1
CASSLGQRGGEETQYF,TRBJ2-5,TRBV7-7
CASSIDISGISGELFF,TRBJ2-2,TRBV19
CASSFGGSMYEQYF,TRBJ2-7,TRBV7-9
CASIFGQGRLGYTF,TRBJ1-2,TRBV2
CASSQGQGNSPLHF,TRBJ1-6,TRBV4-1
CASSRGQGRTDTQYF,TRBJ2-3,TRBV11-1
CASSIGTGTYEQYF,TRBJ2-7,TRBV19
CASSFELGDEQFF,TRBJ2-1,TRBV11-2
CASSLTLAGGPSTDTQYF,TRBJ2-3,TRBV27
CASSLIDEQFF,TRBJ2-1,TRBV28
CASSYSRTGTLYEQYF,-,TRBV6-5
CASRRTSGVFEQFF,TRBJ2-1,TRBV19
CASRGGALGKNIQYF,TRBJ2-4,TRBV6-5
CASSVGAISTDTQYF,TRBJ2-3,TRBV9
CASSLDRNTEAFF,TRBJ1-1,TRBV18
CATSKVRASSQGGFF,TRBJ2-1,TRBV15
CASSVDSQASGNTIYF,TRBJ1-3,TRBV2